The 32 T cell receptor beta chains given below trace back to one sample, sequenced in a study of healthy donors' naive CD4 and CD8 T cells (dated by TCRdb to between 2014 and 2017). TCRdb names 454 GS FLX Titanium as the instrument used. A previously published linear amplification protocol was used to build the TCR libraries, starting from 500 ng of total RNA. TCRdb ran its own pipeline on the public reads, namely fastp trimming at Q25 and MiXCR clone calling, and kept in-frame beta chains. Each CDR3 protein gets just one entry, which takes the most common genes and DNA from the rows behind it. Recorded for this sample are approximately 200,000 distinct CDR3 sequences; about 70% of them occurred a single time. Roughly 2.3% of the sample lies in the top ten. Sequencing was done on a sample of naive CD4+ and CD8+ T cells sorted from blood, pooled from several donors. The cell subset or site label of this sample denotes: FACS-sorted naive CD4+ (CD45RO-CD45RA+) and naive CD8+ (CD45RA+CD27bright) T cells. These receptors originate from a pool of human donors in good health; the sample pools cells from several healthy donors.

The chain employs TRBV15 and TRBJ1-5, with 8 nucleotides matching TRBD1. V lost 2 bases, J lost 7 bases, and 7 bases stayed unmatched. The CDR3 runs 15 residues. Per germline, CDR1 LNHNV and CDR2 YYDKDF (reference sequence). Here the CDR3 reads CATSRHPGQAQPQHF. CDR3 bases: TGTGCCACCAGCAGACACCCGGGACAGGCGCAGCCCCAGCATTTT.

This clonotype was observed once. V usage is TRBV14 and J usage is TRBJ2-7; D uncertain. The germline V gene has CDR1 SGHDN and CDR2 FVKESK. The V and J ends lost 1 base and 6 bases respectively, with 13 bases between them. This CDR3 region has 14 residues. The CDR3 reads CASSQGIGRLEQYF. The CDR3 DNA reads as TGTGCCAGCAGCCAAGGCATAGGGCGCCTCGAGCAGTACTTC.

The rearrangement joins TRBV29-1 to TRBJ2-1; D remains unclear. V was shortened by 3 bases and J by 8 bases, with 2 bases between the two germline ends. This CDR3 spans 9 amino acids. Looked up from germline, CDR1 is SQVTM and CDR2 is ANQGSEA. CDR3 region: CSVEYEQFF. CDR3 bases: TGCAGCGTTGAGTATGAGCAGTTCTTC.

The J gene is TRBJ1-5, the V gene TRBV6-2 or TRBV6-3; D perhaps matches TRBD1 (6 bases). V was clipped by 7 bases and J by 1 base, with 11 bases between them. The CDR3 is 14 residues long. Germline values: CDR1 MNHEY, CDR2 SVGEGT. The CDR3, as DNA: TGTGCCAGCACCTTCGACAGGAGCAATCAGCCCCAGCATTTT. Translated: CASTFDRSNQPQHF.

The J gene is TRBJ1-5, the V gene TRBV19, with a tentative D call TRBD1 (6 bases). The V gene lost 6 bases and the J gene lost 9 bases, with 18 bases spanning the gap. In germline, CDR1 is LNHDA, CDR2 SQIVND (reference sequence). The CDR3 sequence is 14 residues long. CDR3 nucleotide sequence: TGTGCCAGTAGCAGGGACATCGGACCATCGCCCCAGCATTTT. Translating it yields CASSRDIGPSPQHF.

This clonotype was detected only a few times. This chain connects TRBV29-1 to TRBJ1-1; D is ambiguous. This CDR3 is built from 10 residues. V was cut by 7 bases and J by 1 base, with 4 bases left in between. Germline CDR1 reads SQVTM; CDR2 reads ANQGSEA. In DNA, the CDR3 is TGCAGCGGCAAGAACACTGAAGCTTTCTTT. It translates to CSGKNTEAFF.

This clonotype appeared a few times. The V and J genes are TRBV27 and TRBJ2-7; 7 bases align to TRBD1. Germline CDR1 and CDR2: MNHEY and SMNVEV (reference sequence). V lost 6 bases and J lost 0; bases outside the gene matches: 2. The CDR3 loop spans 13 amino acids. CDR3 sequence (DNA): TGTGCCAGCAGCCGGGACAGCTCCTACGAGCAGTACTTC. Translated, it gives CASSRDSSYEQYF.

The chain couples TRBV6-6 to TRBJ2-1; D unclear. Trimming left V 9 bases short and J 15 bases short, with 18 bases between. CDR1 and CDR2 from the germline V gene are MNHNY and SVGAGI (reference sequence). The CDR3 covers 11 residues. The CDR3 DNA follows: TGTGCCAGTCCTGCCGGCCCCAGGTGGTTCTTC. This translates into CASPAGPRWFF.

This clonotype has just one count. This sequence joins TRBV29-1 and TRBJ2-7; either TRBD1 or TRBD2 may supply D (6 bases each). Germline V gene data show CDR1 as SQVTM and CDR2 as ANQGSEA. The CDR3 runs to 13 residues. V lost 4 bases, J lost 6 bases, and 16 bases lay in between. CDR3 amino acids: CSVVRGESGEQYF. The DNA of the CDR3 is TGCAGCGTTGTGAGGGGGGAGTCGGGCGAGCAGTACTTC.

This rearrangement joins TRBV5-6 to TRBJ2-2, with D maybe TRBD2 (6 bases). CDR1 is SGHDT and CDR2 is YYEEEE in the germline V gene. The CDR3 is 15 amino acids. Deletions cut 3 bases from V and 4 bases from J, with 13 bases between. The DNA for the CDR3 is TGTGCCAGCAGCTGGGGGTACGGGGGCACCGGGGAGCTGTTTTTT. Its translation is CASSWGYGGTGELFF.

The table lists this clonotype with a count of one. The chain employs TRBV5-1 and TRBJ2-7; no clear D gene. Looked up from germline, CDR1 is SGHRS and CDR2 is YFSETQ. V gave up 0 bases and J gave up 0 bases, with 7 bases separating them. The CDR3 is made up of 14 amino acids. This CDR3 reads CASSLDINSYEQYF. The CDR3 nucleotides are TGCGCCAGCAGCTTGGACATAAACTCCTACGAGCAGTACTTC. Drawing the rest from reference TRBV5-1 and TRBJ2-7, the complete variable domain is KAGVTQTPRYLIKTRGQQVTLSCSPISGHRSVSWYQQTPGQGLQFLFEYFSETQRNKGNFPGRFSGRQFSNSRSEMNVSTLELGDSALYLCASSLDINSYEQYFGPGTRLTVT.

This clonotype showed up just a few times. This rearrangement joins TRBV10-3 to TRBJ1-5; D is possibly TRBD1 (5 bases). Germline CDR1 ENHRY, CDR2 SYGVKD. The ends were cut back, 4 bases at V and 6 bases at J, with 13 bases in the middle. The CDR3 sequence is 14 residues long. The CDR3 loop reads CAISGDRDGQPQHF. DNA for the CDR3: TGTGCCATCAGTGGCGACCGGGACGGTCAGCCCCAGCATTTT.

This clonotype appeared a single time. This rearrangement joins TRBV29-1 to TRBJ2-1, with D perhaps matching TRBD2 (6 bases). CDR1 is SQVTM, CDR2 ANQGSEA, per germline. V lost 4 bases and J lost 0, with 16 bases in between. The CDR3 sequence is 16 residues long. The CDR3: CSVVASEISSYNEQFF. As DNA, the CDR3 is TGCAGCGTTGTGGCTAGCGAGATTAGCTCCTACAATGAGCAGTTCTTC.

This clonotype showed up just a few times. This rearrangement joins TRBV19 to TRBJ1-1; no clear D gene. The germline V gene encodes CDR1 LNHDA and CDR2 SQIVND (reference sequence). CDR3 length: 16 amino acids. Trimming removed 0 bases at V and 0 bases at J, with 11 bases between. The CDR3 loop reads CASSIDSTAMNTEAFF. DNA for the CDR3: TGTGCCAGTAGTATAGATAGCACGGCCATGAACACTGAAGCTTTCTTT.

The chain joins TRBV6-2 or TRBV6-3 to TRBJ2-7; D unclear. Germline CDR1 reads MNHEY; CDR2 reads SVGEGT. V shed 9 bases and J shed 5 bases, with 8 bases lying between them. The CDR3 runs 10 residues. This CDR3 reads CARNEHEQYF. The CDR3 DNA is TGTGCCAGGAATGAACACGAGCAGTACTTC.

This chain connects TRBV19 to TRBJ1-1; D gene uncertain. CDR3 length: 12 amino acids. The V gene's germline CDR1 is LNHDA and CDR2 SQIVND (reference sequence). The V gene lost 3 bases and the J gene lost 4 bases, with 6 bases spanning the gap. CDR3 nucleotides: TGTGCCAGTAGTATGTCTGGCACTGAAGCTTTCTTT. Protein product: CASSMSGTEAFF.

The CDR3, as DNA: TGTGCCAGCAGTTTATACAGGGTATACGAGCAGTACTTC. Its translation is CASSLYRVYEQYF. The V call is TRBV27, the J call TRBJ2-7, with D possibly being TRBD1 (6 bases). This CDR3 comprises 13 residues. The ends were cut back, 1 base at V and 4 bases at J, with 8 bases in the middle. The germline gives CDR1 MNHEY, CDR2 SMNVEV (reference sequence).

V is TRBV5-1 and J is TRBJ1-2, with TRBD1 matching over 8 bases. Trimming took 0 bases from V and 7 from J; bases not matched to a gene: 5. The CDR3 runs 14 residues. Germline V gives CDR1 SGHRS, CDR2 YFSETQ. The CDR3 DNA sequence: TGCGCCAGCAGCTTGGAACAGGGGGAACGTGGCTACACCTTC. It is translated as CASSLEQGERGYTF.

This chain uses TRBV11-2 with TRBJ2-7; no firm D call. The CDR3 consists of 14 residues. Trimming left V 5 bases short and J 0 bases short, with 11 bases between. CDR1 is SGHAT, CDR2 FQNNGV, per germline. The CDR3 reads CASSLPLNSYEQYF. As DNA, the CDR3 is TGTGCCAGCAGCCTACCTTTGAACTCCTACGAGCAGTACTTC.

The CDR3 loop reads CASSFPAGEAFF. The CDR3 nucleotides are TGTGCCAGCAGTTTCCCGGCGGGGGAGGCTTTCTTT. The chain is built from TRBV27 and TRBJ1-1; D possibly corresponds to TRBD1 (5 bases). This CDR3 comprises 12 residues. V was trimmed by 3 bases and J by 11 bases, leaving 13 bases between them. Germline V gene sequence: CDR1 MNHEY, CDR2 SMNVEV (reference sequence).

The gene calls are TRBV19 and TRBJ2-5; no clear D. The germline CDR1 and CDR2 sequences are LNHDA and SQIVND (reference sequence). The V gene lost 3 bases and the J gene lost 4 bases, with 9 bases spanning the gap. CDR3 length equals 13 residues. The CDR3 DNA is TGTGCCAGTAGTATCAGAAATTCAGAGACCCAGTACTTC. As protein: CASSIRNSETQYF.

This clonotype was detected a few times. At one end the junction does not follow the germline gene, possibly because of a read error. The chain links TRBV10-3 to TRBJ2-3, with TRBD2 matching 11 bases. Germline-derived CDR1 and CDR2 are ENHRY and SYGVKD. This CDR3 has 18 residues. DNA of the CDR3: TGTGCCATTAGTGGTCCTAGCGGGGGGCTGGCTAGCACAGATACGCAGTATTTT. Translated, it gives CAISGPSGGLASTDTQYF.

This clonotype was detected a few times. The CDR3 region has the DNA TGTGCCAGCAGTTTAAGAGCAGGGGGCAATCAGCCCCAGCATTTT. It encodes CASSLRAGGNQPQHF. This chain joins TRBV27 and TRBJ1-5, with TRBD1 as a possible D gene (6 bases). V was shortened by 2 bases and J by 2 bases, with 10 bases between the two germline ends. This CDR3 has 15 residues. Germline CDR1 and CDR2: MNHEY and SMNVEV (reference sequence).

The chain is built from TRBV20-1 and TRBJ2-1, with 8 positions matching TRBD2. V shed 7 bases and J 6 bases; nucleotides not matched to a gene: 14. The CDR3 totals 15 residues. Germline assignment: CDR1 DFQATT and CDR2 SNEGSKA (reference sequence). CDR3 in DNA: TGCAGTGGTGACGGTGGGCGGGAGGCCTCCAATGAGCAGTTCTTC. It yields the protein CSGDGGREASNEQFF.

The chain carries TRBV12-5 and TRBJ2-5; 8 nucleotides agree with TRBD1. Losses at the gene ends were 1 base for V and 5 bases for J; bases not matched to a gene: 3. CDR1 is LGHNT and CDR2 is FRNRAP in the germline V gene. The CDR3 totals 14 residues. The DNA for the CDR3 is TGTGCTAGTGGTTTGGGACAGGGGATCGAGACCCAGTACTTC. Its translation: CASGLGQGIETQYF.

The chain links TRBV19 to TRBJ1-1, with a tentative D call TRBD1 (5 bases). Looked up from germline, CDR1 is LNHDA and CDR2 is SQIVND (reference sequence). The CDR3 totals 15 residues. Trimming stripped 3 bases from V and 3 bases from J, with 14 bases between. CDR3 protein: CASSMWEGKDTEAFF. Here the CDR3 DNA reads TGTGCCAGTAGTATGTGGGAGGGGAAGGACACTGAAGCTTTCTTT.

This clonotype was detected a few times. V and J are TRBV29-1 and TRBJ1-2; D gene uncertain. Trimming removed 1 base at V and 2 bases at J, with 5 bases between. Germline V gene data show CDR1 as SQVTM and CDR2 as ANQGSEA. The CDR3 covers 12 residues. The CDR3 nucleotides read TGCAGCGTTGAAGCGGGGAACTATGGCTACACCTTC. This translates into CSVEAGNYGYTF.

The chain links TRBV19 to TRBJ1-2; TRBD1 might be the D (5 bases). Germline V lookup: CDR1 LNHDA, CDR2 SQIVND (reference sequence). V was pared by 3 bases and J by 7 bases, with 9 bases between. The CDR3 is 12 amino acids. CDR3 bases: TGTGCCAGTAGTATTTCGGGGCCTGGCTACACCTTC. The encoded protein is CASSISGPGYTF.

The chain uses TRBV29-1 and TRBJ2-7, with D uncertain. V dropped 7 bases and J dropped 2 bases, with 12 bases sitting between them. The germline CDR1 and CDR2 sequences are SQVTM and ANQGSEA. CDR3 length: 12 amino acids. This chain's CDR3 is CSARTVAYEQYF. In DNA, the CDR3 is TGCAGCGCCCGGACGGTGGCCTACGAGCAGTACTTC.

The chain uses TRBV7-9 and TRBJ2-3; D may match TRBD1 or TRBD2 (6 bases each). Germline CDR1 and CDR2: SEHNR and FQNEAQ (reference sequence). Trimming took 4 bases from V and 2 from J, leaving 16 bases between them. The CDR3 has 16 residues. The CDR3 protein is CASSSEGRGLTDTQYF. The CDR3 DNA is TGTGCCAGCAGCTCCGAAGGACGGGGGCTCACAGATACGCAGTATTTT. The variable domain in full, with the rest retrieved from reference TRBV7-9 and TRBJ2-3, is DTGVSQNPRHKITKRGQNVTFRCDPISEHNRLYWYRQTLGQGPEFLTYFQNEAQLEKSRLLSDRFSAERPKGSFSTLEIQRTEQGDSAMYLCASSSEGRGLTDTQYFGPGTRLTVL.

In its sample, this clonotype was seen once. The gene calls are TRBV6-5 and TRBJ2-1, with D hard to call. V was cut by 0 bases and J by 4 bases, with 7 bases left in between. Germline V gives CDR1 MNHEY, CDR2 SVGAGI. The CDR3 totals 14 residues. CDR3 amino acids: CASSYSNVYNEQFF. CDR3 sequence (DNA): TGTGCCAGCAGTTACTCGAACGTTTACAATGAGCAGTTCTTC.

The chain employs TRBV5-6 and TRBJ2-3; D might be TRBD2 (7 bases). Trimming shortened V by 1 base and J by 4 bases, and 13 bases separated the two germline ends. Germline V gives CDR1 SGHDT, CDR2 YYEEEE. The CDR3 is 15 amino acids. The CDR3 sequence is CASSLILRGPDTQYF. CDR3 coding DNA: TGTGCCAGCAGCTTGATCTTGCGGGGGCCAGATACGCAGTATTTT.